This entry concerns a single T cell receptor (beta chain). At sampling all donors were nominally healthy, likely with unrecorded immune exposures. This specimen comes from a study of cytomegalovirus exposure and HLA in healthy donors. The study ran its PCR with 60 Vbeta and 13 Jbeta primers. Generated by immunoSEQ multiplex PCR, the TCRdb table keeps only in-frame clones and is missing some. This repertoire shows approximately 150,000 clones, roughly 80% found once; its top ten account for 0.75% to 0.95%. The specimen was PBMCs. The origin of this receptor is a woman aged 55-70 years in good health and CMV-seronegative.

CDR3 protein: CATQAGAGVASTDTQYF. The DNA for the CDR3 is TGTGCCACCCAAGCGGGGGCGGGAGTCGCTAGCACAGATACGCAGTATTTT. The J gene is TRBJ2-3, the V gene TRBV2, with TRBD2 identical over 8 bases. Germline V gene data show CDR1 as SNHLY and CDR2 as FYNNEI. V dropped 10 bases and J dropped 0; count of bases not matched to a gene: 15. The CDR3 is 17 amino acids. Full variable domain (rest looked up from reference TRBV2 and TRBJ2-3): EPEVTQTPSHQVTQMGQEVILRCVPISNHLYFYWYRQILGQKVEFLVSFYNNEISEKSEIFDDQFSVERPDGSNFTLKIRSTKLEDSAMYFCATQAGAGVASTDTQYFGPGTRLTVL.